The next 27 T cell receptor beta chains were all read from a single sample in a study of T cells expressing NK-cell markers. TCRdb processed the 5' RACE reads again and assigns one entry to each CDR3 protein, with no DNA. Across some 300,000 distinct CDR3 sequences, the top ten clones capture 0.39% of the sample. The specimen sequenced was blood T cells: a sorted CD56 or NKG2C T cell subset, CD4+ or CD8+ T cells, or bulk PBMC T cells (not recorded which). The receptors were sampled from a man aged 18 to 29 in good health.

The chain couples TRBV29-1 to TRBJ2-7; TCRdb proposes TRBD2, but this gene call is untestable without DNA. The CDR3 is made up of 11 amino acids. Germline V gene data show CDR1 as SQVTM and CDR2 as ANQGSEA. The CDR3 loop is CSVATTGEQYF.

The chain joins TRBV24-1 to TRBJ2-1; lacking DNA, the TRBD2 call made by TCRdb goes unchecked. The CDR3 contains 14 residues. Germline assignment: CDR1 KGHDR and CDR2 SFDVKD. The CDR3 loop is CATSATSGRYEQFF.

V gene TRBV12-3 or TRBV12-4 combines with J gene TRBJ1-6. There are 16 residues in the CDR3. The CDR3 loop reads CASTEGRGSYNSPLHF.

The CDR3 loop is CSARVGQGAYETQYF. This chain uses TRBV20-1 with TRBJ2-5; no DNA is available, so the TRBD1 call from TCRdb remains unchecked. CDR1 is DFQATT and CDR2 is SNEGSKA in the germline V gene (reference sequence). This CDR3 comprises 15 residues.

The V call is TRBV7-2, the J call TRBJ1-2. CDR1 and CDR2 (germline): SGHTA, FQGNSA. This CDR3 is 14 amino acids long. This CDR3 is CASLPSAGSHGYTF.

V and J are TRBV5-1 and TRBJ2-5; TCRdb picks TRBD1, but there is no DNA to check that call. The CDR3 has 15 residues. CDR1 and CDR2 (germline): SGHRS, YFSETQ. CDR3 in amino acids: CASRTGGTYGETQYF.

This chain joins TRBV20-1 and TRBJ2-1; TCRdb outputs TRBD1, but without DNA this stays unchecked. CDR1 is DFQATT, CDR2 SNEGSKA, per germline (reference sequence). The CDR3 runs to 14 residues. The CDR3: CSAIIPGQYNEQFF.

The V and J genes are TRBV20-1 and TRBJ2-7; TCRdb names TRBD2, which stays unverified in the absence of DNA. Looked up from germline, CDR1 is DFQATT and CDR2 is SNEGSKA (reference sequence). This CDR3 comprises 14 residues. CDR3 in amino acids: CSAPGLAGAGEQYF.

This chain uses TRBV30 with TRBJ2-5; there is no DNA to check the TCRdb D call of TRBD1. The CDR3 runs 15 residues. Germline V gene lookup returns CDR1 GTSNPN and CDR2 SVGIG (reference sequence). CDR3 region: CAWSHLGRGKETQYF. The entire variable domain, with the rest obtained from reference TRBV30 and TRBJ2-5, is as follows: SQTIHQWPATLVQPVGSPLSLECTVEGTSNPNLYWYRQAAGRGLQLLFYSVGIGQISSEVPQNLSASRPQDRQFILSSKKLLLSDSGFYLCAWSHLGRGKETQYFGPGTRLLVL.

The chain carries TRBV4-2 and TRBJ1-1. The germline CDR1 and CDR2 sequences are LGHNA and YNFKEQ. The CDR3 consists of 16 residues. The chain's CDR3 is CASSRGSEVPGTEAFF.

CDR3 region: CASSYSTDQPQHF. This chain links TRBV6-2 or TRBV6-3 with TRBJ1-5. The germline gives CDR1 MNHEY, CDR2 SVGEGT. This CDR3 comprises 13 residues.

The V gene is TRBV6-1, the J gene TRBJ1-1; TCRdb gives TRBD1 as the D gene, but with no DNA this cannot be confirmed. CDR1 is MNHNS and CDR2 is SASEGT in the germline V gene. There are 13 residues in the CDR3. The CDR3 loop reads CASTHGGDTEAFF.

The gene calls are TRBV18 and TRBJ2-1. CDR3 length: 12 residues. Germline loops: CDR1 KGHSH, CDR2 LQKENI. CDR3 residues: CASSPPASKQFF.

This CDR3 reads CASSSRQGDQPQHF. The J gene is TRBJ1-5, the V gene TRBV6-5; TCRdb picks TRBD1, but there is no DNA to check that call. CDR1 is MNHEY, CDR2 SVGAGI, per germline. This CDR3 is built from 14 residues.

The chain recombines TRBV9 with TRBJ2-5. This CDR3 is 11 amino acids long. Germline loops: CDR1 SGDLS, CDR2 YYNGEE. The CDR3 spells CASILGETQYF. Together with reference TRBV9 and TRBJ2-5, the CDR3 gives the full variable domain: DSGVTQTPKHLITATGQRVTLRCSPRSGDLSVYWYQQSLDQGLQFLIQYYNGEERAKGNILERFSAQQFPDLHSELNLSSLELGDSALYFCASILGETQYFGPGTRLLVL.

J is TRBJ1-2 and V is TRBV24-1. Germline V gene sequence: CDR1 KGHDR, CDR2 SFDVKD. This CDR3 spans 13 amino acids. The CDR3 loop reads CATSDTRTRGYTF.

The chain carries TRBV5-1 and TRBJ2-3; the TCRdb call, TRBD1, lacks DNA for checking. This CDR3 comprises 17 residues. Looked up from germline, CDR1 is SGHRS and CDR2 is YFSETQ. CDR3 loop: CASSLARQGRSTDTQYF.

The V call is TRBV12-3 or TRBV12-4, the J call TRBJ2-1. The CDR3 contains 12 residues. The CDR3 reads CASSAEYNEQFF.

The chain joins TRBV29-1 to TRBJ2-1; absent DNA, TCRdb's TRBD2 call cannot be checked. Germline CDR1 SQVTM, CDR2 ANQGSEA. This CDR3 is 12 amino acids long. The CDR3 region is CSVASGVFEQFF.

The CDR3 sequence is CSALNLFNYGYTF. The chain joins TRBV20-1 to TRBJ1-2. Germline loops: CDR1 DFQATT, CDR2 SNEGSKA (reference sequence). The CDR3 is 13 residues long.

The V call is TRBV7-9, the J call TRBJ2-3; with no DNA, the TCRdb D assignment of TRBD1 cannot be verified. CDR3 length: 15 residues. Germline V gene data show CDR1 as SEHNR and CDR2 as FQNEAQ (reference sequence). This CDR3 is CASSYRDWGTDTQYF.

The chain uses TRBV18 and TRBJ2-3; checking the TCRdb D call of TRBD2 is not possible without DNA. This CDR3 has 18 amino acids. The V gene's germline CDR1 is KGHSH and CDR2 LQKENI. CDR3 sequence: CASSPSLVGLGDADTQYF.

The chain joins TRBV18 to TRBJ2-1. This CDR3 comprises 14 residues. The germline V gene encodes CDR1 KGHSH and CDR2 LQKENI. The chain's CDR3 is CASSPPVTEGEQFF.

This rearrangement joins TRBV6-4 to TRBJ1-6. Germline CDR1 and CDR2: MRHNA and SNTAGT. CDR3 length equals 13 residues. CDR3 protein: CARRDLYNSPLHF.

The V gene is TRBV7-6, the J gene TRBJ2-5. Germline CDR1 SGHVS, CDR2 FNYEAQ. The length of the CDR3 is 12 residues. Here the CDR3 reads CASSYGEETQYF. The full variable domain, rest sourced from reference TRBV7-6 and TRBJ2-5, is GAGVSQSPRYKVTKRGQDVALRCDPISGHVSLYWYRQALGQGPEFLTYFNYEAQQDKSGLPNDRFSAERPEGSISTLTIQRTEQRDSAMYRCASSYGEETQYFGPGTRLLVL.

The gene calls are TRBV20-1 and TRBJ2-5; TCRdb's D gene call, TRBD1, goes unchecked for lack of DNA. CDR1 DFQATT and CDR2 SNEGSKA come from the germline V gene (reference sequence). The CDR3 is 14 residues long. CDR3 loop: CSATPTGTGETQYF.

The chain joins TRBV19 to TRBJ2-1; TCRdb picks TRBD2, but there is no DNA to check that call. Germline CDR1 is LNHDA and CDR2 is SQIVND (reference sequence). The length of the CDR3 is 16 residues. The chain's CDR3 is CASSIGTSGRAGEQFF.